This T cell receptor (beta chain) was documented in a study of blood T cell repertoires in COVID-19. Profiled with immunoSEQ multiplex PCR; TCRdb holds only in-frame clones, not every one. This sample carries a few hundred thousand clones, about four fifths of them seen once, and the ten largest clones take roughly 3%. The germline V gene has CDR1 PRHDT and CDR2 FYEKMQ (reference sequence). V gave up 5 bases and J gave up 0 bases; unmatched junction bases: 10. CDR3 length equals 18 residues. Material for sequencing was peripheral blood. The TCR comes from a woman aged 18 to 35 with acute or convalescent COVID-19. The chain couples TRBV13 to TRBJ2-1; TRBD1 aligns across 10 bases. The CDR3 spells CASSDGTGDPSSYNEQFF. As DNA, the CDR3 is TGTGCCAGCAGCGATGGGACAGGGGACCCGAGCTCCTACAATGAGCAGTTCTTC.